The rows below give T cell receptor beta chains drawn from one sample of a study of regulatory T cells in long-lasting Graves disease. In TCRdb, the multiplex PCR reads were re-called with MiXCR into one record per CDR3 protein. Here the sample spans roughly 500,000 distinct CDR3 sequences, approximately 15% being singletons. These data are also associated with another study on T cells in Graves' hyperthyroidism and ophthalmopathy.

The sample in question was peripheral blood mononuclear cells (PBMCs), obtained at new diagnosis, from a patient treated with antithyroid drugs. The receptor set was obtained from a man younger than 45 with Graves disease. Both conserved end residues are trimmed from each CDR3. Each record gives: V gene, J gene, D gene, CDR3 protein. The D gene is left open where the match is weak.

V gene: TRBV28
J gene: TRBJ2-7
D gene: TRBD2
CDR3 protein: ASSLLAGLYEQY

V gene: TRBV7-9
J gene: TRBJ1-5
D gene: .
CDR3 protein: ASSSGSQPQH

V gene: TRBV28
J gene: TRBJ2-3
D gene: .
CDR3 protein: ASMGGTDTQY

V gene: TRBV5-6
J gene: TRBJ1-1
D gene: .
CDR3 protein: ASSLPGTMNTEAF

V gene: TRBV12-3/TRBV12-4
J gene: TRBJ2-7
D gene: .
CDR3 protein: ASSSWGTEYEQY

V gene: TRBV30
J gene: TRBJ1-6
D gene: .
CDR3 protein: AWGRGSPLH

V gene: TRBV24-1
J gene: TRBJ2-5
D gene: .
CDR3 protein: ATKKAPGETQY

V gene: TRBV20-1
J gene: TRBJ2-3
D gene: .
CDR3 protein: SARDRRGFTDTQY

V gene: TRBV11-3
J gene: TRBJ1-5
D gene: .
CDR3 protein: ASSPVEAAFNQPQH

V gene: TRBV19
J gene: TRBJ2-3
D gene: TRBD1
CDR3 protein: ASKTGGIEDTQY

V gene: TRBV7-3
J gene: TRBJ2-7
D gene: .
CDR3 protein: ASSLSQGYEQY

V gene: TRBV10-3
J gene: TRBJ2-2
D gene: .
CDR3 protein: ATIASNTGELF

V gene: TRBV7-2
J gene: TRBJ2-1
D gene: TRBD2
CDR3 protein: ASSWTSGKGDEQF

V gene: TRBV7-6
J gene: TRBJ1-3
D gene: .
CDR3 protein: ASSARPSGNTIY

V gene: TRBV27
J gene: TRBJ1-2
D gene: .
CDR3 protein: ANTSEGFGYT

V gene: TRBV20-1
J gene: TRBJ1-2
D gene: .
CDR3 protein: SAPGAGENGYT

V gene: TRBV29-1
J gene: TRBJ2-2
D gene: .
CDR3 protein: SVQGSGATGELF

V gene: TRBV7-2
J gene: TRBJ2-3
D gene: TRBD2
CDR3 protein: ASSFGTRRDTQY

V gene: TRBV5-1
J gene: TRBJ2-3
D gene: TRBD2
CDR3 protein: ASIKGTSPDTQY

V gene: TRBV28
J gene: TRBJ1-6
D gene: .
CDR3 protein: ASKDQNSPLH

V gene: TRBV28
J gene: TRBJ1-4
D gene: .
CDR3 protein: ASSSVPGHPA

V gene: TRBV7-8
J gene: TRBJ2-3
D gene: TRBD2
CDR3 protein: ASSPQGLAGGTDTQY

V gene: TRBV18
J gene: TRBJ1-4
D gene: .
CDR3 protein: ASSSRDKRL

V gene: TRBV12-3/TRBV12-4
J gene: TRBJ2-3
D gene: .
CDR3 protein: ASSLVAGTDTQY

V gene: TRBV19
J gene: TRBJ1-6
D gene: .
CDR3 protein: ASTPGVRGAPLH

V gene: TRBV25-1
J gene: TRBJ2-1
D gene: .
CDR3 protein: ASSEFGDNEQF

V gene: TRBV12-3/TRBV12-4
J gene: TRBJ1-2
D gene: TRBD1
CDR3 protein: ASSWTGDYGYT

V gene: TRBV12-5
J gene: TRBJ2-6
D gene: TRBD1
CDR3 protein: ASGLTGDRGLSGANVLT

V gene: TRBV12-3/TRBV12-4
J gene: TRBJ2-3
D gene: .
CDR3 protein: ASRPQPGDTQY

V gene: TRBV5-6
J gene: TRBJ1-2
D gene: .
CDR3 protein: ASSLSLQGHFYGYT

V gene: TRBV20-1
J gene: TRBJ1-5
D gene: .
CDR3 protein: SASTHGGNQPQH

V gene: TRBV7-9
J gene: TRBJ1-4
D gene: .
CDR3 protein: ASSFPGPREKLF

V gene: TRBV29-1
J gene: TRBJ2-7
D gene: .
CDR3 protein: SVEVEASGNEQY

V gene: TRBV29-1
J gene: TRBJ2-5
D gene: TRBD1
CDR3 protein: SAKGQEDETQY

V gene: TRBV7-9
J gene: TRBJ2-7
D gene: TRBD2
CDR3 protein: ASSLPISSGGYEQY

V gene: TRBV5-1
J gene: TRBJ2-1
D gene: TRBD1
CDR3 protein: ASSPPEGAVYNEQF

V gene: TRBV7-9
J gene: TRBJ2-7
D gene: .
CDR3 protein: ASRPYGTFQSYEQY

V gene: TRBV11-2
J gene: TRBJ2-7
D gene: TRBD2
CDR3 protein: ASSFRSGTNAYEQY

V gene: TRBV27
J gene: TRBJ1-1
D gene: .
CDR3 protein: ASSLTRNTEAF

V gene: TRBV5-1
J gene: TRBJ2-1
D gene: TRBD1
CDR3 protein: ASSSQTGGNYFYEQF

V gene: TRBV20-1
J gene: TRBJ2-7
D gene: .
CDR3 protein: SGVQSYEQY

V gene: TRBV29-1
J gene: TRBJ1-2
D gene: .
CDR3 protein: SVEGHREANYGYT

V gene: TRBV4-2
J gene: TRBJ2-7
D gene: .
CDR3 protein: ASSQDRDSSSYEQY

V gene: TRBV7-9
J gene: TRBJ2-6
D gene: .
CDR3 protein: ASSSRTSGANVLT

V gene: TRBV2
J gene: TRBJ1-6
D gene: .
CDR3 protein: ASSERDIGANSPLH

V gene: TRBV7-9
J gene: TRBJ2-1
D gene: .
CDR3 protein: ASSLTGGPSHEQF

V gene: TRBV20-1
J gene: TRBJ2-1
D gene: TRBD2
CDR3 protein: SARDIGRENEQF

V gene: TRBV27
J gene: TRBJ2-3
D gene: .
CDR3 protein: ASSVGASTDTQY

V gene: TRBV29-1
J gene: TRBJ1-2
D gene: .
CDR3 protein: SARGLGYGYT

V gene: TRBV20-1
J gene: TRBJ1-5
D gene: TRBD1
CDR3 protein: SAGQGGGGNQPQH

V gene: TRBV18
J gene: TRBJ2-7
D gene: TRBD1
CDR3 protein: ASSRDVDRGREQY

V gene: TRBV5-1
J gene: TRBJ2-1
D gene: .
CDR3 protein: ASSQMDGYNEQF